Below are 3 T cell receptor beta chains sequenced from a single sample in a study of cytomegalovirus exposure and HLA in healthy donors. A multiplex PCR was run with 60 Vbeta primers and 13 Jbeta primers. Only in-frame clones appear in the TCRdb table, and some are missing; sequencing was by immunoSEQ multiplex PCR. The table records 150,000 to 180,000 clones, 60% to 80% of them present only once. Specimen: PBMCs. The receptors here all came from a man younger than 40 in good health and CMV-seropositive.

Here the CDR3 DNA reads TGTGCCAGCAGTGAATTCAGGGTTGCCAACGTCCTGACTTTC. Its translation is CASSEFRVANVLTF. V gene TRBV6-1 combines with J gene TRBJ2-6, with D possibly being TRBD1 (5 bases). Trimming shortened V by 2 bases and J by 7 bases, and 9 bases separated the two germline ends. Germline-derived CDR1 and CDR2 are MNHNS and SASEGT. This CDR3 region has 14 residues.

V is TRBV19 and J is TRBJ1-3; D perhaps matches TRBD1 (6 bases). V lost 4 bases and J lost 0, with 16 bases in between. The CDR3 is 17 residues long. Looked up from germline, CDR1 is LNHDA and CDR2 is SQIVND (reference sequence). The CDR3 sequence is CASSTPRTAFSGNTIYF. For the CDR3, the DNA is TGTGCCAGTAGTACCCCGAGGACAGCCTTCTCTGGAAACACCATATATTTT.

This clone was seen a few times. This sequence joins TRBV4-1 and TRBJ1-1; 12 bases fit TRBD1. This CDR3 has 17 residues. Germline-derived CDR1 and CDR2 are MGHRA and YSYEKL. V shed 5 bases, J shed 6 bases, and the junction held 13 bases outside the gene matches. The CDR3 is CASSVGTGGGRGAEAFF. CDR3 DNA: TGCGCCAGCAGCGTGGGGACAGGGGGCGGTCGGGGAGCTGAAGCTTTCTTT.